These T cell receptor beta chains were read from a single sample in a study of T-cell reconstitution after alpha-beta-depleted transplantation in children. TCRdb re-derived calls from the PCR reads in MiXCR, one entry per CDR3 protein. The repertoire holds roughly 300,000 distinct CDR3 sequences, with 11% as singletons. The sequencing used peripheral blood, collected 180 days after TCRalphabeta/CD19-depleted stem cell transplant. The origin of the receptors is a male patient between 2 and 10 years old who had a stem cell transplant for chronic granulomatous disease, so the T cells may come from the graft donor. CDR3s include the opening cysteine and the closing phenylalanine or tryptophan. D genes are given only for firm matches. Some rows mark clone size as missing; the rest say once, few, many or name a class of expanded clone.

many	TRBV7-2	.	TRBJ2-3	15	TGTGCCAGCAAATCCTCGCAGGGACTCAAAGATACGCAGTATTTT	CASKSSQGLKDTQYF
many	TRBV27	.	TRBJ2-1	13	TGTGCCAGCAGTTTATCGTGGTACAATGAGCAGTTCTTC	CASSLSWYNEQFF
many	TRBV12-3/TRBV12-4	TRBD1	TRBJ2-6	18	TGTGCCAGCAGCTTTGTGAGGGACAGGGGGTATGGGGCCAACGTCCTGACTTTC	CASSFVRDRGYGANVLTF
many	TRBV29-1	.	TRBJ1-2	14	TGCAGCGTTGAAGATTGGGAAGGACTTTTTGGCTACACCTTC	CSVEDWEGLFGYTF
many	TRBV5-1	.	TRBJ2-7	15	TGCGCCAGCAGCTTGGACGGGACAAGCTCCTACGAGCAGTACTTC	CASSLDGTSSYEQYF
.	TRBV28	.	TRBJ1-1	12	TGTGCCAGCAGTTTATGGCAGGGGCGAGCTTTCTTT	CASSLWQGRAFF
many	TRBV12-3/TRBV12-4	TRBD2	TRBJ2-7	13	TGTGCCAGCGTTAGCGGGGGGGCCGGCGAGCAGTACTTC	CASVSGGAGEQYF
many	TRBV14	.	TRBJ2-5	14	TGTGCCAGCAGCCAGCGACAGTACCAAGAGACCCAGTACTTC	CASSQRQYQETQYF
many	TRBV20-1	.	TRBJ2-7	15	TGCAGTGCTAGATCTTGGGGGGTTAGCTCCTACGAGCAGTACTTC	CSARSWGVSSYEQYF
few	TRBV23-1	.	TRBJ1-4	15	TGCGCCAGCAGTCAATCGTCATCAACTAATGAAAAACTGTTTTTT	CASSQSSSTNEKLFF
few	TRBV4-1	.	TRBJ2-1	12	TGCGCCAGCAGCCAGGCAGACAATGAGCAGTTCTTC	CASSQADNEQFF
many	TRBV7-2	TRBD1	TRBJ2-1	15	TGTGCCAGCAGCTTAGTGACAGGGATCTACAATGAGCAGTTCTTC	CASSLVTGIYNEQFF
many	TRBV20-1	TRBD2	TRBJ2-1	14	TGCAGTGCTAGTCGGGCTAGCGGGGGCAATGAGCAGTTCTTC	CSASRASGGNEQFF
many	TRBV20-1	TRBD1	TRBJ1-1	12	TGCAGTGCCGTCGACAGGGTAAAGAAAACTTTCTTT	CSAVDRVKKTFF
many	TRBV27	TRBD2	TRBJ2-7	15	TGTGCCAGCAGTCCGCGGACTAGCGGGATCCTCGAGCAGTACTTC	CASSPRTSGILEQYF
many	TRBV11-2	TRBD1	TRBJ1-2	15	TGTGCCAGCAGCACTCGGACAGGGGCTAACTATGGCTACACCTTC	CASSTRTGANYGYTF
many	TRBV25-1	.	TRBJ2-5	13	TGTGCCAGCAGTGAACCAGGAATAGAGACCCAGTACTTC	CASSEPGIETQYF
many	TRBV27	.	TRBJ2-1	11	TGTGCCAGCAGGTGGTACGGGAGTGAGTTCTTC	CASRWYGSEFF
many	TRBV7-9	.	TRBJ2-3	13	TGTGCCAGCAGCCGTCGGGTGACAGATACGCAGTATTTT	CASSRRVTDTQYF
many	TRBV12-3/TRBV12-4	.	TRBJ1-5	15	TGTGCCAGCAGTTTTTCACAGGGAAGGAATCAGCCCCAGCATTTT	CASSFSQGRNQPQHF
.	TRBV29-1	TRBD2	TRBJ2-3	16	TGCAGCGTTGAACTTCGGGCTAGCGGGAGTCGGTATACGCAGTATTTT	CSVELRASGSRYTQYF
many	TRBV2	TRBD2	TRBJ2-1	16	TGTGCCAGCAGTGAAGATAGCGGGAAGATCTACAATGAGCAGTTCTTC	CASSEDSGKIYNEQFF
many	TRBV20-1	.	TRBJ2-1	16	TGCAGTGCTAGAAGAGTCAGCTCGACTATTTACAATGAGCAGTTCTTC	CSARRVSSTIYNEQFF
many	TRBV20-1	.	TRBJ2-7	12	TGCATGGTGCAGGGGCGCGACTACGAGCAGTACTTC	CMVQGRDYEQYF
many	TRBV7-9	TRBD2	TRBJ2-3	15	TGTGCCAGCAGCTTACCAGCGGGGGGTACAGATACGCAGTATTTT	CASSLPAGGTDTQYF
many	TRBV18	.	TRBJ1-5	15	TGTGCCAGCTCACCAGGGTGGGGACGAAATCAGCCCCAGCATTTT	CASSPGWGRNQPQHF
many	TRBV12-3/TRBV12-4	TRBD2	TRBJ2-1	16	TGTGCCAGCAGGCCACTCGGGACTAGCGGCTACAATGAGCAGTTCTTC	CASRPLGTSGYNEQFF
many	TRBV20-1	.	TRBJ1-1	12	TGCAGTGCTAGGGACCCCGGTGTCGAAGCTTTCTTT	CSARDPGVEAFF
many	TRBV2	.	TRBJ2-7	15	TGTGCCAGCAGTGAAGTACGGGCCGCCACCTACGAGCAGTACTTC	CASSEVRAATYEQYF
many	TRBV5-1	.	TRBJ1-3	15	TGCGCCAGCAGCTTGGAAGCGTACTCTGGAAACACCATATATTTT	CASSLEAYSGNTIYF
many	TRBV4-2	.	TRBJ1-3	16	TGTGCCAGCAGCCAAAGTTCCAGTGCTGCTGGAAACACCATATATTTT	CASSQSSSAAGNTIYF
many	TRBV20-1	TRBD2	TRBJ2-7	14	TGCAGTGCTAGAGATCGAGGGAGGGCCTACGAGCAGTACTTC	CSARDRGRAYEQYF
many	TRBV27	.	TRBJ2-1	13	TGTGCCAGCCAAGAGAGCTCCTACAATGAGCAGTTCTTC	CASQESSYNEQFF
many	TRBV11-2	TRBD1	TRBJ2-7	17	TGTGCCAGCAGCTCGGTCTACAGGGGGCGTAGTGGTTGGGAGCAGTACTTC	CASSSVYRGRSGWEQYF
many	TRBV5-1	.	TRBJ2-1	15	TGCGCCAGCAGCTTGGGGTCCTCTGGAGACAATGAGCAGTTCTTC	CASSLGSSGDNEQFF
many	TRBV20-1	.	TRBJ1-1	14	TGCAGTGCTAGCCCTCTTGGGGGTCCCACTGAAGCTTTCTTT	CSASPLGGPTEAFF
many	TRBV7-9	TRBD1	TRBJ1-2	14	TGTGCCAGCAGCTTAGCGGGGACAGCGTATGGCTACACCTTC	CASSLAGTAYGYTF
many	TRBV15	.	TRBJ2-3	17	TGTGCCACCAGCAGAGATCTGGGCGCTAGCGGCACAGATACGCAGTATTTT	CATSRDLGASGTDTQYF
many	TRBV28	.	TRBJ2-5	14	TGTGCCAGCAGTTTAATCGGACAGCAAGAGACCCAGTACTTC	CASSLIGQQETQYF
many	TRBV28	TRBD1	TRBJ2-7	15	TGTGCCAGCAGTTCACAGACAGGGCGTTTTAACGAGCAGTACTTC	CASSSQTGRFNEQYF
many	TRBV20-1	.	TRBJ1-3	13	TGCAGTGCCAGCGTGGGGACTGGAAACACCATATATTTT	CSASVGTGNTIYF
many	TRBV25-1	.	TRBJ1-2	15	TGTGCCAGCAGTGAATTGGACGGGGGCTTTTATGGCTACACCTTC	CASSELDGGFYGYTF
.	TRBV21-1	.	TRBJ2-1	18	TGTGCCAGCAGCAAAGCCAGAGAACAGCGAAGCTCCTACAATGAGCAGTTCTTC	CASSKAREQRSSYNEQFF
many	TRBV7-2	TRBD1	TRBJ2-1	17	TGTGCCAGCAGCTCCCCTTTGGGGCAGGGGGCAGACAATGAGCAGTTCTTC	CASSSPLGQGADNEQFF
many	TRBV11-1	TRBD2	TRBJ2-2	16	TGTGCCAGCAGCTTTAGCGGGGTCCTTTTCACCGGGGAGCTGTTTTTT	CASSFSGVLFTGELFF
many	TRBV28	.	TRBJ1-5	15	TGTGCCAGCAGGCCAGGCGGGGTTGGCAATCAGCCCCAGCATTTT	CASRPGGVGNQPQHF
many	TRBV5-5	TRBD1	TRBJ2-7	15	TGTGCCAGCAGCCAAGCGGGACAGGGTTTCGACGAGCAGTACTTC	CASSQAGQGFDEQYF
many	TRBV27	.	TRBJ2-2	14	TGTGCCAGCAGTTTATTGCCAACTAGCGGGGAGCTGTTTTTT	CASSLLPTSGELFF